The 8 T cell receptor beta chains listed next were all sequenced from one sample in a study of T-cell reconstitution after alpha-beta-depleted transplantation in children. Construction of the TCRbeta library involved unique molecular identifiers. One entry per CDR3 protein results from TCRdb running MiXCR on the PCR reads. The sample includes 300,000 to 400,000 distinct CDR3 sequences, roughly 13% of them seen just once. This sample comprised PBMCs, obtained from the stem cell graft. These receptor sequences come from a human donor who donated a stem cell graft to a child with Fanconi anemia.

This clonotype was counted a few times. One end of the junction is discordant with germline, which a read error may explain. V gene TRBV6-5 combines with J gene TRBJ2-6; D tentatively reads TRBD1 or TRBD2 (5 bases each). This CDR3 region has 16 residues. Germline assignment: CDR1 MNHEY and CDR2 SVGAGI. In nucleotides, the CDR3 is TGTGCCAGCAGATACTCCCAGGGAGCTGGGGCCAACGCCCTGACTTTC. It encodes CASRYSQGAGANALTF.

This clonotype was seen repeatedly, ten times or more. The genes are TRBV7-9 and TRBJ2-3, with D possibly matching TRBD1 (5 bases). The V gene's germline CDR1 is SEHNR and CDR2 FQNEAQ (reference sequence). V dropped 1 base and J dropped 2 bases, with 7 bases sitting between them. The CDR3 contains 14 residues. CDR3 nucleotides: TGTGCCAGCAGCTTAGAGGGGATCACAGATACGCAGTATTTT. Amino acids: CASSLEGITDTQYF.

Ten or more counts support this clonotype. In DNA form, the CDR3 reads TGTGCCAGCAGTTACGGGGTAGAAGCTTTCTTT. It yields the protein CASSYGVEAFF. This sequence joins TRBV6-5 and TRBJ1-1, with D uncertain. CDR3 length: 11 amino acids. V shed 2 bases and J shed 8 bases, with 6 bases lying between them. CDR1 is MNHEY, CDR2 SVGAGI, per germline.

This chain connects TRBV7-2 to TRBJ2-7; maybe TRBD2 (6 bases). Between the trimmed V and J ends, which lost 6 bases and 6 bases, there was a span of 15 bases. This CDR3 has 13 amino acids. Looked up from germline, CDR1 is SGHTA and CDR2 is FQGNSA. Here the CDR3 DNA reads TGTGCCAGCAGTTCCCGGGGGTCTGGCGAGCAGTACTTC. Translated, it gives CASSSRGSGEQYF.

About this clonotype: A much larger clone sits a single nucleotide away, making a read error possible. The rearrangement uses TRBV24-1 and TRBJ2-1; no firm D call. Germline V lookup: CDR1 KGHDR, CDR2 SFDVKD. V lost 4 bases and J 6 bases, leaving 3 bases between the germline ends. CDR3 size: 11 residues. The CDR3 DNA sequence: TGTGCCACCAGTGACCCCAATGAGCAGTTCTTC. It specifies CATSDPNEQFF.

This clonotype was seen at least ten times. The chain employs TRBV3-1 and TRBJ2-1; D gene uncertain. CDR3 length: 11 residues. The germline V gene has CDR1 LGHDT and CDR2 YNNKEL (reference sequence). With 4 bases removed from V and 11 bases from J, the gap between germline ends came to 9 bases. CDR3 bases: TGTGCCAGCAGCCTACGATATCAGCAGTTCTTC. It is translated as CASSLRYQQFF.

The rearrangement joins TRBV12-3 or TRBV12-4 to TRBJ1-3; a weak D match, TRBD1 (6 bases). This CDR3 is built from 15 residues. V was pared by 7 bases and J by 5 bases, with 18 bases between. The CDR3 DNA sequence: TGTGCCAGCACCGGACAGTATCGGGCAAGAAACACCATATATTTT. It encodes CASTGQYRARNTIYF.

Concerning this clonotype: At one boundary the junction diverges from the germline segment, which might be a read error. V usage is TRBV5-6 and J usage is TRBJ2-3; possibly TRBD1 for D (5 bases). The V gene's germline CDR1 is SGHDT and CDR2 YYEEEE. This CDR3 region has 15 residues. The CDR3 DNA is TGTGCTAGCAGCTTCTACGAGACAGACGCAGATACGCAGTATTTT. This codes for CASSFYETDADTQYF.